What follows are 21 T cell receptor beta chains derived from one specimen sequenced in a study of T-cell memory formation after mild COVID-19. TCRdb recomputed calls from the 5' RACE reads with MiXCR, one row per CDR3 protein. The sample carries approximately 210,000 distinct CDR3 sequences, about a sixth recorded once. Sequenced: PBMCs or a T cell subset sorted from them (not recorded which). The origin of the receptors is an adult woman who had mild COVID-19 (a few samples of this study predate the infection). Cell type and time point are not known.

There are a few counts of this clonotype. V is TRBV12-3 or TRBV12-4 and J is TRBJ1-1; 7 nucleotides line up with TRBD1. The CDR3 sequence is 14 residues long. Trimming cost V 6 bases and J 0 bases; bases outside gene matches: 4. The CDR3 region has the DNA TGTGCCAGCAGGAGGGGGCCGGTGAACACTGAAGCTTTCTTT. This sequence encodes CASRRGPVNTEAFF.

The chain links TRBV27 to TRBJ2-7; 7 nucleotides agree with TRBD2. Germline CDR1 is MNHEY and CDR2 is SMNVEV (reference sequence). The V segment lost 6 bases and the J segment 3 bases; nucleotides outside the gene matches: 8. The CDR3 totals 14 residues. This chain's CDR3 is CASSRPGGSYEQYF. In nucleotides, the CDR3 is TGTGCCAGCAGCCGTCCCGGGGGGAGCTACGAGCAGTACTTC.

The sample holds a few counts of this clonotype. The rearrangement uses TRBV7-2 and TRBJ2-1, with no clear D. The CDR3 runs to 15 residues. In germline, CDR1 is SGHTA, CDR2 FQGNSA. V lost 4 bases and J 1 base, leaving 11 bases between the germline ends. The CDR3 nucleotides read TGTGCCAGCAGCTCTGCCCCGGAGTCCTACAATGAGCAGTTCTTC. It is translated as CASSSAPESYNEQFF.

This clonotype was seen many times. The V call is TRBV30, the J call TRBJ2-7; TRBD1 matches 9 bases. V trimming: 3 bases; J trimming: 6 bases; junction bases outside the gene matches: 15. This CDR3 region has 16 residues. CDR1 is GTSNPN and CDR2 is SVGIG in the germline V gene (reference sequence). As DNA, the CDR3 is TGTGCCTGGAGCCTCACAGGGGACAGGGTAAGGGGCGAGCAGTACTTC. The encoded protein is CAWSLTGDRVRGEQYF. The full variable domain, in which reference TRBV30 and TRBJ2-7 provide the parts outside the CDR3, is SQTIHQWPATLVQPVGSPLSLECTVEGTSNPNLYWYRQAAGRGLQLLFYSVGIGQISSEVPQNLSASRPQDRQFILSSKKLLLSDSGFYLCAWSLTGDRVRGEQYFGPGTRLTVT.

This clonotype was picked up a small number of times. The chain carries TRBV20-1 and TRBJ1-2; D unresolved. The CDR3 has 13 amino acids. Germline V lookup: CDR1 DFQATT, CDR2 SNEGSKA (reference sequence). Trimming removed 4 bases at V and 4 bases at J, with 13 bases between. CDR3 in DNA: TGCAGTGCTACGGAATCGGTTGGCTATGGCTACACCTTC. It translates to CSATESVGYGYTF.

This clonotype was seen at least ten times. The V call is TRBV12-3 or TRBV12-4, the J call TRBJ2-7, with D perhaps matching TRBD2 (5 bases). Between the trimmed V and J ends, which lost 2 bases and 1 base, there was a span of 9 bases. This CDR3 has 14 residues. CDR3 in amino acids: CASSLHGMSYEQYF. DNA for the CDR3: TGTGCCAGCAGTTTACACGGGATGTCCTACGAGCAGTACTTC.

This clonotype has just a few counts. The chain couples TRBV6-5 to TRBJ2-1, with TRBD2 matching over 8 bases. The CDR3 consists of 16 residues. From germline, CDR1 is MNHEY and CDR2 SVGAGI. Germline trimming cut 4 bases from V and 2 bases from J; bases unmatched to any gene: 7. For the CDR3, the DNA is TGTGCCAGCAGTTCGGCCGGGCGGGGGGCCTACAATGAGCAGTTCTTC. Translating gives CASSSAGRGAYNEQFF.

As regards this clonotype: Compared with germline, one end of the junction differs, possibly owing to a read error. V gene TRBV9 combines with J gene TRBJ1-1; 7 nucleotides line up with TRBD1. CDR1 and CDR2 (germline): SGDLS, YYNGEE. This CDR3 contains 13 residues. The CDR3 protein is CASSVVREGAPVF. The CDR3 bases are TGTGCCAGCAGCGTAGTCAGAGAGGGGGCCCCAGTGTTT.

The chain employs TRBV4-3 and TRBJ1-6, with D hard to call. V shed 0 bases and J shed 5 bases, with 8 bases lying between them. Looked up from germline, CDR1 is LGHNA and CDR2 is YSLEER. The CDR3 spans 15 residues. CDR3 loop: CASSQEYLNNSPLHF. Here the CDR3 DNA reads TGCGCCAGCAGCCAAGAGTATCTCAATAATTCACCCCTCCACTTT.

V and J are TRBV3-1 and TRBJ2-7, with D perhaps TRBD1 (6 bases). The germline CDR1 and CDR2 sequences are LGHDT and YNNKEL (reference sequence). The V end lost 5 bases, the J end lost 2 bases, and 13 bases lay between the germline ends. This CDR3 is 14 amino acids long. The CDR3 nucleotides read TGTGCCAGCAGCACCCTGTCAGGGGCCTACGAGCAGTACTTC. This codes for CASSTLSGAYEQYF.

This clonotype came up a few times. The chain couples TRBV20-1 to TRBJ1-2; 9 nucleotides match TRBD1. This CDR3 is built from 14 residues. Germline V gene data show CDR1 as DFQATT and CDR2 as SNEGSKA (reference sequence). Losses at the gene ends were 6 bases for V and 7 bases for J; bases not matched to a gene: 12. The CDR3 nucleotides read TGCAGTGCCACAAGGACAGGGGCCATGGGTGGCTACACCTTC. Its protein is CSATRTGAMGGYTF.

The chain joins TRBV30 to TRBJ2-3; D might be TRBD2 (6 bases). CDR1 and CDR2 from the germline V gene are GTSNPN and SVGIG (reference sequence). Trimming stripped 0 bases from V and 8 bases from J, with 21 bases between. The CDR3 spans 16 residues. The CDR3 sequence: CAWSVGKNGRRVTQYF. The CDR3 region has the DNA TGTGCCTGGAGTGTAGGCAAGAACGGGAGAAGGGTTACGCAGTATTTT. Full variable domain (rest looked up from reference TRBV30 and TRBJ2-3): SQTIHQWPATLVQPVGSPLSLECTVEGTSNPNLYWYRQAAGRGLQLLFYSVGIGQISSEVPQNLSASRPQDRQFILSSKKLLLSDSGFYLCAWSVGKNGRRVTQYFGPGTRLTVL.

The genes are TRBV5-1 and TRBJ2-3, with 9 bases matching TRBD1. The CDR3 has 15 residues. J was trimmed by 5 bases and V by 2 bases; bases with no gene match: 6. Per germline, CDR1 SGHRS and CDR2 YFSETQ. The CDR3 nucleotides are TGCGCCAGCAGCTTTGAAAGACAGGGGGGAGATACGCAGTATTTT. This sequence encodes CASSFERQGGDTQYF.

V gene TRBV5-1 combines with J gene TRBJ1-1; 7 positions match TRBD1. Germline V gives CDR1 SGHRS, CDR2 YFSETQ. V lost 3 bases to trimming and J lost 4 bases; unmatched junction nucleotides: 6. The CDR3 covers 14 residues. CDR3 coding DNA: TGCGCCAGCAGCTCGGGACAGTACTTCACTGAAGCTTTCTTT. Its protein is CASSSGQYFTEAFF.

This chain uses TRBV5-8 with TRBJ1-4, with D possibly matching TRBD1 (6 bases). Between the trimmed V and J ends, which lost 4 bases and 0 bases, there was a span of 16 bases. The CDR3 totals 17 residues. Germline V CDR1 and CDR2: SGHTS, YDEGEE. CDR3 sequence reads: CASSPGQFLATNEKLFF. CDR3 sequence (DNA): TGTGCCAGCAGCCCTGGACAGTTTCTTGCAACTAATGAAAAACTGTTTTTT.

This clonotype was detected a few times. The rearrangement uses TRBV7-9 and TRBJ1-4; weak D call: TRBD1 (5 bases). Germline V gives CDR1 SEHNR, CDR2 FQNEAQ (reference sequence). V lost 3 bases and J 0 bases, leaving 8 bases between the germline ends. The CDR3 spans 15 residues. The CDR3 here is CASSFGGATNEKLFF. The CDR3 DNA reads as TGTGCCAGCAGCTTTGGGGGTGCAACTAATGAAAAACTGTTTTTT.

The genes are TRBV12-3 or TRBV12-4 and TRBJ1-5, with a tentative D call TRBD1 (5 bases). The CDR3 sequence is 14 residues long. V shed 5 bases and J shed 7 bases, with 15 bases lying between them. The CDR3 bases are TGTGCCAGCAGTCCTCCCGGGGGAAACCAGCCCCAGCATTTT. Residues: CASSPPGGNQPQHF.

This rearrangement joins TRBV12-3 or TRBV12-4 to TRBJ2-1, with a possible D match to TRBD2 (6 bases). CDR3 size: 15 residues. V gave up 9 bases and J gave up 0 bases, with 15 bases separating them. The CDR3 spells CASGASVISYNEQFF. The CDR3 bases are TGTGCCAGTGGGGCTAGCGTGATCTCCTACAATGAGCAGTTCTTC.

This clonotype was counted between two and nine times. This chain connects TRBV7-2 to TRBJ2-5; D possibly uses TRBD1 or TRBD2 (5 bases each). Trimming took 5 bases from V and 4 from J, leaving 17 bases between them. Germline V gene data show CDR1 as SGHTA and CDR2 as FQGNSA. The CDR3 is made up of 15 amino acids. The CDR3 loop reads CASSRDPGMGETQYF. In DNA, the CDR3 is TGTGCCAGCAGCCGGGACCCCGGGATGGGAGAGACCCAGTACTTC.

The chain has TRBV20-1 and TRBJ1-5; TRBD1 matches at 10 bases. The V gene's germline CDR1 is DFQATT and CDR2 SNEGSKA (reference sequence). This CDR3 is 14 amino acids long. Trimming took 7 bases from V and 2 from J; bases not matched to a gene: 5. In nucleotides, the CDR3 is TGCAGTGGCCTGACAGGGGGCGGCAATCAGCCCCAGCATTTT. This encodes CSGLTGGGNQPQHF.

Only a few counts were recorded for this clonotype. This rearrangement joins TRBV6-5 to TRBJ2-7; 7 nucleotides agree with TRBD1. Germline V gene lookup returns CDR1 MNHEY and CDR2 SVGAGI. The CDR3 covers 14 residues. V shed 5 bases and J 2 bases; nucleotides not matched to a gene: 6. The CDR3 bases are TGTGCCAGCAGTCGGACAGGAACAGCCTACGAGCAGTACTTC. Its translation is CASSRTGTAYEQYF.